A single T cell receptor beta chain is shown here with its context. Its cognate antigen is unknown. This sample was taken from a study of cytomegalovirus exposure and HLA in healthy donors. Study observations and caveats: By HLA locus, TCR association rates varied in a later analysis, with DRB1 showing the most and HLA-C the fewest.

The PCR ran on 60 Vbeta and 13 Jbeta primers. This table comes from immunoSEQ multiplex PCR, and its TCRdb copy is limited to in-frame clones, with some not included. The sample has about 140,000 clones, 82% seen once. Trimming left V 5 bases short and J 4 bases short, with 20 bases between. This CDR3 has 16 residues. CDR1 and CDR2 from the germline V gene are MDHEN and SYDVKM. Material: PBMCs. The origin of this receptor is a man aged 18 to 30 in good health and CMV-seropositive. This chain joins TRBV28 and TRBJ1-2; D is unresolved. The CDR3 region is CASSQRQKMGSYGYTF. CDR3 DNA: TGTGCCAGCAGTCAGCGCCAGAAGATGGGGAGCTATGGCTACACCTTC.